This paragraph reports one T cell receptor (beta chain). Its target antigen remains unknown. Base qualities are missing; no much larger clone stands one base away. The CDR3 goes from the cysteine to the phenylalanine over 14 residues. Only CDR3 DNA remains: 42 bases, in frame from the first base. The CDR1 and CDR2 encoded by the germline V gene are MGHRA and YSYEKL. Cut back by 1 base and 5 bases, the V and J ends lie 9 bases apart. The entry originates in a study of cytomegalovirus exposure and HLA in healthy donors (dated by TCRdb to 2015 to 2018). Study-level background: In an earlier analysis of about 560 of the donors, 276 Gb of sequence data and 117 million unique TCR beta sequences from about 179 million T cells were reported. Around 300 gigabases of sequencing data and tens of millions of unique TCR sequences were included in an early release covering about 700 HLA-typed donors. To study patterns of TCR occurrence, a later analysis re-analyzed previously published TCR beta repertoires from just over 650 donors and added high-resolution HLA genotyping. Donor age, sex, ethnicity and CMV serostatus were collected together with the repertoire data. About five DR-DQ haplotypes were handled as single units for association and clustering, since linkage in the cohort was strong. The study profiled the T cell repertoires of hundreds of subjects by immunosequencing and related them to cytomegalovirus serostatus. The study aimed to test whether signatures of past pathogen exposure could be identified by cataloging public T cell receptors. A later genetic analysis took genome-wide SNP genotypes for about three fifths of the 666 donors and used that subset as a discovery cohort. HLA typing covered class I and class II loci at four-digit resolution. Besides the first cohort of approximately 710 subjects, a separate validation cohort made up of roughly 130 different subjects was used. Among roughly 400 genotyped donors of the cohort, an average of roughly 230,000 unique TCR beta nucleotide sequences was sequenced per donor, of which 15% to 20% were non-productive. Rather than drawing on any new phenotypic data, the later analysis identified candidate immune exposures from TCR beta sequences and the way those sequences occurred across donors. Of the approximately 400 genotyped donors, over 80% were placed in the genetic ancestry cluster associated with self-reported Caucasian donors. Typing coverage varied by locus: roughly 629-630 donors for A, B, C, DRB1 and DQB1; roughly 500 for DQA1; about 570 for DPA1; 400 to 480 for DPB1. Every discovery cohort repertoire had been produced on one sequencing platform. An earlier analysis of approximately 580 of the donors used high-throughput TCR beta sequencing to judge whether each TCR beta V gene segment behaved as functional or pseudogenic. To predict cytomegalovirus infection status, the study brought together high-throughput TCR immunosequencing, statistical association of individual TCRs with disease status, and machine learning. Summary of the overall study and its limitations: An earlier analysis of 450 to 750 of the donors showed that most TCR beta V segments appeared in productive rearrangements either about 87% or about 30% of the time, which broadly matched IMGT annotations. Correlated functional status among segregating V segments might reflect linkage disequilibrium, but an unknown experimental factor could not be ruled out. Across donors, most TCR sequences were observed very rarely, whereas some public TCRs were present in many individuals. The classifier was reported to diagnose cytomegalovirus status with high specificity and sensitivity in both the original and validation cohorts. Because HLA typing was unavailable for some donors at each locus, only the typed subset was used in association tests. Compared with equally common non-associated chains, HLA-associated TCR beta chains in a later analysis were more clonally expanded and had lower generation probabilities. Because the 87-base-pair reads could not distinguish some IMGT-functional V segments, including TRBV6-2 and TRBV6-3, those segments were excluded. Immune exposure information for the cohort was limited to CMV serostatus. Most CMV-associated TCR beta chains appeared to be HLA-restricted in a later analysis, and the HLA associations seemed to be driven largely by CMV exposure. According to a later analysis, TCR association rates differed among HLA loci, with DRB1 alleles showing the most associated TCRs and HLA-C alleles showing the fewest. A few of the identified cytomegalovirus-associated TCR beta chains were confirmed in vitro to be specific for cytomegalovirus antigens. A later genetic analysis reported fewer N-insertions in productive TCRs among donors in an Asian-associated ancestry cluster than the approximately 700-donor mean. Several of the top co-occurrence clusters appeared to be linked to parvovirus B19, influenza, CMV and Epstein-Barr virus, according to a later analysis. In a later genetic analysis, a missense DCLRE1C variant was associated with V-gene and J-gene trimming of TCR beta chains, and the association was replicated in an independent cohort. A later analysis associated approximately 17,000 TCR beta sequences with specific HLA alleles at a false discovery rate of 0.05. Strong co-occurrence of HLA alleles, especially DR and DQ, made assigning TCR associations to individual alleles difficult. Because counts were too low, roughly 16 rarely observed V segments, including chromosome 9 orphons, were excluded from the earlier analysis of 587 of the donors. It was suggested by the authors that the approach could potentially be generalized to other disease states and immunological phenotypes. The presence/absence analyses assumed that sequencing depth was roughly uniform across donors, and that assumption may not be true. A further reported finding was that TCR beta sequences accurately predicted the HLA-A and HLA-B alleles for most subjects in the first cohort. The study gave a list of about 170 TCR beta chains associated with cytomegalovirus. In this cohort, only TCR beta chains were sequenced, and detectable features were limited by the absence of alpha or paired-chain data. A group of highly shared sequence variants was considered likely to be a technical artifact of the sequencing pipeline.

Library construction relied on the immunoSEQ multiplex PCR assay. For the multiplex PCR, a mixture combining 60 forward primers for TCR Vbeta segments and 13 reverse primers for TCR Jbeta segments was used. The CDR3 region of rearranged TCR beta genes was amplified from genomic DNA with a multiplex PCR assay. Amplified TCR beta libraries were sequenced as 87-base-pair reads on the Illumina HiSeq System. In the authors' own workflow: Across the 600 to 700 repertoires, a later analysis counted 78 million or so unique TCR beta chains, 9.5 million to 12 million of which were shared by at least two donors. Raw reads were error-corrected and collapsed into unique sequences with a nearest-neighbor algorithm that merged closely related sequences to remove PCR and sequencing errors. CDR3 sequences were aligned to IMGT reference sequences to assign V, D and J gene segments. For a sequence to be retained, a match of at least six nucleotides to both a V gene segment and a J gene segment was required. Rearrangements were called productive when the CDR3 lacked stop codons and stayed in frame with V and J; all others were non-productive. CDR3 was defined according to IMGT convention as the region running from the second conserved V-encoded cysteine to the conserved J-encoded phenylalanine. The earlier analysis of about 560 of the donors excluded any sequence lacking an unambiguous match to a single V gene segment. An earlier analysis of 450 to 650 of the donors called V segments functional above 56.7% productive rearrangements and segregating when the between-donor standard deviation exceeded 5%. To diagnose cytomegalovirus status from the catalog of TCR beta chain sequences, a statistical classification framework was built. A later analysis assigned V and J genes by comparing TCR nucleotide sequences with IMGT/GENE-DB human TR gene sequences. In a later analysis, CDR3 sequences and most-parsimonious VDJ recombination scenarios were assigned using the TCRdist pipeline. A later analysis defined each TCR beta chain by its CDR3 amino acid sequence plus V-gene family, and excluded reads lacking a unique V-gene family. In a later analysis, fewer than 600 highly shared, low-generation-probability nucleotide sequences were removed to address suspected cross-contamination and a sequencing artifact. For each public chain, a later analysis derived a clonal expansion index from normalized ranks of inferred template counts within each repertoire. Generation probabilities in a later analysis came from a VDJ recombination model fitted to out-of-frame rearrangements, and those results were checked against IGoR. In a later analysis, TCR-TCR, TCR-HLA and TCR-CMV co-occurrence was scored with hypergeometric tests, and a repertoire-size bias correction was applied to TCR pairs. To estimate false discovery rates, a later analysis permuted the HLA or CMV assignments 20 times. In a later analysis, co-occurring TCRs were grouped with DBSCAN, and TCRdist sequence similarity was added when clustering was performed within HLA-allele-positive subsets. Co-occurrence clustering excluded repertoires with fewer than 30,000 or more than 120,000 public chains, plus five with anomalous nucleotide sharing. As stored in TCRdb, this immuneACCESS dataset retains in-frame rearrangements with V and J assigned. A fraction of the clones does not appear; measured against another copy, unresolved V genes explain less than half of the discrepancy, and the remainder lacks a known reason. The V and J calls and the clone size are those of that table, but D and trimming were determined from the DNA. The sample profile shows some 110,000 clones; about four fifths of them were found once. Together, the top ten hold more than 20% of the sample.

In total, roughly 710 healthy bone marrow donors made up the cohort. Cohort members were all nominally healthy when sampled, although unrecorded immune exposures were likely present. The donor was CMV seropositive and belonged to the group of 250 to 300 seropositive cohort members. Each donor provided a peripheral blood sample, and peripheral blood mononuclear cells were used for TCR beta sequencing. Genomic DNA was extracted from the blood cell samples with the Qiagen DNeasy Blood Extraction Kit. This sequence was found in a man under 40 in good health and CMV-seropositive. The sample taken for sequencing was PBMCs. The chain employs TRBV4-1 and TRBJ1-3; the D gene cannot be resolved reliably. The DNA is as follows: TGCGCCAGCAGCCAAGGTTCAGGAAGAAACACCATATATTTT. Translation gives CASSQGSGRNTIYF.